This T cell receptor beta chain is drawn from a study of OX40 agonist ivuxolimab in advanced cancers. The data were produced by immunoSEQ multiplex PCR, yet TCRdb's version contains in-frame clones alone and is incomplete. The data show about 62,000 clones, with more than 85% seen just once and about an eighth held by the top ten. V dropped 3 bases and J dropped 3 bases, with 14 bases sitting between them. Germline CDR1 reads SGDLS; CDR2 reads YYNGEE. The CDR3 length is 15 residues. The chain uses TRBV9 and TRBJ2-3, with D uncertain. The sequence was obtained from an adult with an advanced solid tumor such as melanoma, head and neck, liver or kidney cancer. This material consisted of CD4+ or CD8+ T cells sorted from blood, taken in a trial of the OX40 agonist ivuxolimab. CDR3 sequence: CASSGSGGGTDTQYF. The CDR3 DNA follows: TGTGCCAGCAGCGGTTCGGGCGGCGGTACAGATACGCAGTATTTT.